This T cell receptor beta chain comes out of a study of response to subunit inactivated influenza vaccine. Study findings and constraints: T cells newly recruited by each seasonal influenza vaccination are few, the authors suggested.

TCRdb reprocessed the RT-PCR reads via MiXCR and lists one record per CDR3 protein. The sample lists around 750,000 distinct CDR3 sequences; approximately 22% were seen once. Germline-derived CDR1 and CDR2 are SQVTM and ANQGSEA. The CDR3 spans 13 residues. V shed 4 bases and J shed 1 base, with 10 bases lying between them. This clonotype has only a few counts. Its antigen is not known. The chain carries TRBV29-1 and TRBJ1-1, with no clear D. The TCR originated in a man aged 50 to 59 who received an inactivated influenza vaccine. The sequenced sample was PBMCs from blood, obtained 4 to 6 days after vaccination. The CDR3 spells CSVARDPNTEAFF. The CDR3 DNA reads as TGCAGCGTTGCCCGGGATCCGAACACTGAAGCTTTCTTT.